This T cell receptor (beta chain) is from a study of T cells in Graves' hyperthyroidism and ophthalmopathy. Broader study findings: Appearing also in blood were most of the thyroid clonotypes expanded above 0.001. Prediction of ophthalmopathy progression came a median roughly 6.7 months pre-onset.

The CDR3 loop spans 12 amino acids. From germline, CDR1 is MNHEY and CDR2 SVGEGT. This clonotype was found many times. No antigen is known for it. The junction and the germline gene differ at one end; a read error may be behind it. Using RNA transcripts as the source, TCR beta CDR3 regions were amplified. RT-PCR in the first round (using the HTBI primer set) targeted the TCR CDR3. TCRdb recomputed calls from the multiplex PCR reads with MiXCR, one row per CDR3 protein. The data show 500,000 to 600,000 distinct CDR3 sequences, with more than 45% seen just once and more than 7.5% held by the top ten. Uncontrolled infection, other autoimmune disease, pregnancy and lactation each barred patients from inclusion. Every diagnosis used clinical symptoms, serum thyroxine and TRAb, thyroid ultrasound and orbital computed tomography.

The sequenced material came from peripheral blood or thyroid tissue (not recorded which). This chain joins TRBV6-2 or TRBV6-3 and TRBJ1-2, with a weak D call TRBD1 (5 bases). This receptor was obtained from a woman aged 18-29 years with Graves' hyperthyroidism. The chain's CDR3 is CASSIKPGPTSF. As DNA, the CDR3 is TGTGCCAGCAGCATCAAACCGGGACCGACCTCCTTC.